The 29 T cell receptor beta chains below come from one sample, sequenced in a study of blood T cell repertoires in COVID-19. Clones were sequenced by immunoSEQ multiplex PCR, and TCRdb holds only the in-frame ones, with some missing. There are 390,000 or so clones in the sample; approximately 90% occur only once, and roughly 1% lies in the top ten. The sample was PBMCs or T cells enriched from blood (not recorded which). The receptors come from a young man who had recovered from COVID-19.

The V gene is TRBV29-1, the J gene TRBJ1-3; no clear D. The germline CDR1 and CDR2 sequences are SQVTM and ANQGSEA. V lost 0 bases to trimming and J lost 0 bases, with 9 bases between them. There are 15 residues in the CDR3. CDR3 amino acids: CSVEDTGGSGNTIYF. CDR3 nucleotides: TGCAGCGTTGAAGACACGGGTGGCTCTGGAAACACCATATATTTT.

Of note for this clone: Other DNA variants within this sample encode the same CDR3. V usage is TRBV18 and J usage is TRBJ1-1; D gene unclear. V dropped 5 bases and J dropped 0 bases, with 7 bases sitting between them. CDR3 length equals 13 residues. Germline V gene sequence: CDR1 KGHSH, CDR2 LQKENI. CDR3 nucleotides: TGTGCCAGCTCATTAACTATGAACACTGAAGCTTTCTTT. Amino acid sequence: CASSLTMNTEAFF.

This chain joins TRBV5-4 and TRBJ1-3; no reliable D call. Germline CDR1 SGHNT, CDR2 YYREEE (reference sequence). CDR3 size: 16 residues. Trimming took 4 bases from V and 0 from J, leaving 14 bases between them. CDR3 sequence reads: CASSPMSSASGNTIYF. The CDR3 bases are TGTGCCAGCAGCCCTATGTCCAGCGCCTCTGGAAACACCATATATTTT.

The chain employs TRBV6-5 and TRBJ2-5, with TRBD1 matching 7 bases. CDR1 and CDR2 from the germline V gene are MNHEY and SVGAGI. V was clipped by 0 bases and J by 1 base; unmatched bases: 5. CDR3 length: 16 amino acids. DNA for the CDR3: TGTGCCAGCAGTTACTCCGCGGACAGGCCCCAAGAGACCCAGTACTTC. The encoded protein is CASSYSADRPQETQYF.

With regard to this clone: In the same sample, other DNA sequences code for this CDR3. The V call is TRBV5-1, the J call TRBJ2-7, with D perhaps matching TRBD1 (5 bases). V lost 2 bases and J lost 3, with 6 bases in between. The CDR3 covers 12 residues. The germline CDR1 and CDR2 sequences are SGHRS and YFSETQ. The CDR3 coding sequence is TGCGCCAGCAGCTTAAGGGGCTACGAGCAGTACTTC. This sequence encodes CASSLRGYEQYF.

This chain links TRBV2 with TRBJ1-5, with no clear D. Germline assignment: CDR1 SNHLY and CDR2 FYNNEI. The CDR3 spans 15 residues. V was shortened by 5 bases and J by 3 bases, with 14 bases between the two germline ends. CDR3 amino acids: CASSPRHGLNQPQHF. DNA of the CDR3: TGTGCCAGCAGTCCAAGACACGGACTCAATCAGCCCCAGCATTTT.

The chain employs TRBV3-1 (or the pseudogene TRBV3-2) and TRBJ1-5, with D perhaps matching TRBD1 (5 bases). Trimming shortened V by 1 base and J by 7 bases, and 11 bases separated the two germline ends. The CDR3 spans 14 residues. CDR1 and CDR2 (germline): LGHDT, YNNKEL (reference sequence). This CDR3 is CASSQAGPGQPQHF. The CDR3 DNA reads TGTGCCAGCAGCCAAGCGGGTCCAGGGCAGCCCCAGCATTTT.

The rearrangement links TRBV3-1 (or the pseudogene TRBV3-2) to TRBJ2-2, with 7 bases fitting TRBD2. The germline gives CDR1 LGHDT, CDR2 YNNKEL (reference sequence). The CDR3 extends over 15 amino acids. Trimming took 4 bases from V and 1 from J; bases not matched to a gene: 3. The CDR3 region has the DNA TGTGCCAGCAGCCCGGGACTATTGAACACCGGGGAGCTGTTTTTT. Its protein product is CASSPGLLNTGELFF.

The chain has TRBV28 and TRBJ2-7; a possible D gene is TRBD2 (6 bases). V lost 5 bases and J 2 bases, leaving 19 bases between the germline ends. This CDR3 region has 16 residues. Germline assignment: CDR1 MDHEN and CDR2 SYDVKM. The CDR3 region has the DNA TGTGCCAGCAGTCCGTCGTCCGGGGGATCCCCCTACGAGCAGTACTTC. Translated: CASSPSSGGSPYEQYF.

The chain has TRBV5-1 and TRBJ2-3; 9 positions agree with TRBD2. With V trimmed by 3 bases and J by 2 bases, 13 bases remained unmatched. The CDR3 sequence is 18 residues long. Germline V gives CDR1 SGHRS, CDR2 YFSETQ. CDR3 protein: CASSSGGASGTYTDTQYF. CDR3 nucleotide sequence: TGCGCCAGCAGCTCCGGCGGAGCTAGCGGGACCTACACAGATACGCAGTATTTT. Filled out from reference TRBV5-1 and TRBJ2-3, the complete variable domain reads KAGVTQTPRYLIKTRGQQVTLSCSPISGHRSVSWYQQTPGQGLQFLFEYFSETQRNKGNFPGRFSGRQFSNSRSEMNVSTLELGDSALYLCASSSGGASGTYTDTQYFGPGTRLTVL.

The CDR3: CASSLYGETQYF. In nucleotides, the CDR3 is TGTGCCAGCAGTTTGTACGGAGAGACCCAGTACTTC. This rearrangement joins TRBV28 to TRBJ2-5; the D is unclear. Germline CDR1 and CDR2: MDHEN and SYDVKM. CDR3 length equals 12 residues. Trimming left V 3 bases short and J 4 bases short, with 6 bases between. Combining the CDR3 with reference TRBV28 and TRBJ2-5 gives the whole variable domain DVKVTQSSRYLVKRTGEKVFLECVQDMDHENMFWYRQDPGLGLRLIYFSYDVKMKEKGDIPEGYSVSREKKERFSLILESASTNQTSMYLCASSLYGETQYFGPGTRLLVL.

This sequence joins TRBV5-4 and TRBJ2-2; D might be TRBD1 (6 bases). The germline CDR1 and CDR2 sequences are SGHNT and YYREEE (reference sequence). The length of the CDR3 is 17 residues. Trimming shortened V by 3 bases and J by 2 bases, and 17 bases separated the two germline ends. The CDR3: CASSWPAQGPNTGELFF. The CDR3 DNA reads as TGTGCCAGCAGCTGGCCGGCGCAGGGGCCCAACACCGGGGAGCTGTTTTTT.

V usage is TRBV2 and J usage is TRBJ1-6; the D gene is possibly TRBD1 (6 bases). There are 13 residues in the CDR3. Germline values: CDR1 SNHLY, CDR2 FYNNEI. V was cut by 6 bases and J by 9 bases, with 12 bases left in between. In DNA form, the CDR3 reads TGTGCCAGCAGGGGGGCCTCAGGTTCACCCCTCCACTTT. As protein: CASRGASGSPLHF.

V and J are TRBV6-5 and TRBJ1-2, with D maybe TRBD1 (6 bases). The CDR3 has 13 residues. Trimming cost V 5 bases and J 2 bases, with 9 bases left between them. Germline lookup yields CDR1 MNHEY and CDR2 SVGAGI. The CDR3 loop reads CASSQGLNYGYTF. CDR3 bases: TGTGCCAGCAGTCAGGGGTTAAACTATGGCTACACCTTC.

The gene calls are TRBV15 and TRBJ2-7; 8 bases fit TRBD1. The CDR3 spans 13 residues. The J segment lost 0 bases and the V segment lost 9 bases, leaving 4 bases of the junction unmatched. Per germline, CDR1 LNHNV and CDR2 YYDKDF (reference sequence). The CDR3 region has the DNA TGTGCCACGGGGACAGGACTCTCCTACGAGCAGTACTTC. This sequence encodes CATGTGLSYEQYF.

This rearrangement joins TRBV19 to TRBJ1-1, with 11 bases identical to TRBD1. With V trimmed by 3 bases and J by 4 bases, 1 base remained unmatched. There are 14 residues in the CDR3. Germline V gene lookup returns CDR1 LNHDA and CDR2 SQIVND (reference sequence). The CDR3 bases are TGTGCCAGTAGTATCGGGACAGGGGGCACTGAAGCTTTCTTT. Translating it yields CASSIGTGGTEAFF.

The gene calls are TRBV6-5 and TRBJ2-6, with D unresolved. The V end was cut by 9 bases, the J end by 0 bases, with 12 bases between. CDR3 length: 15 residues. In germline, CDR1 is MNHEY, CDR2 SVGAGI. In DNA, the CDR3 is TGTGCCAGTTCCGTATCGGGCTCTGGGGCCAACGTCCTGACTTTC. This gives the protein CASSVSGSGANVLTF.

In this sample, this clone turned up once. V usage is TRBV28 and J usage is TRBJ2-3; 8 positions agree with TRBD2. The V and J ends lost 2 bases and 2 bases, in that order; junction bases with no gene match: 12. The CDR3 runs to 18 residues. Germline CDR1 and CDR2: MDHEN and SYDVKM. CDR3 in DNA: TGTGCCAGCAGTTTAGAACTAGCGGTTAAAAAATCCACAGATACGCAGTATTTT. Its translation is CASSLELAVKKSTDTQYF.

This clone was seen once. The CDR3 DNA is TGCAGTGCTAGTTTGAGCATGAACACTGAAGCTTTCTTT. Protein product: CSASLSMNTEAFF. This chain links TRBV20-1 with TRBJ1-1, with D unresolved. Germline V gene data show CDR1 as DFQATT and CDR2 as SNEGSKA (reference sequence). The CDR3 loop spans 13 amino acids. Trimming shortened V by 3 bases and J by 0 bases, and 8 bases separated the two germline ends.

CDR3 nucleotide sequence: TGTGCCAGCAGCTACGCTGCCGACAGAAACACCATATATTTT. Its protein is CASSYAADRNTIYF. The V gene is TRBV7-9, the J gene TRBJ1-3; the D is unclear. Germline V gives CDR1 SEHNR, CDR2 FQNEAQ (reference sequence). This CDR3 has 14 residues. V lost 4 bases to trimming and J lost 5 bases, with 12 bases between them. Full variable domain (outside the CDR3, taken from reference TRBV7-9 and TRBJ1-3): DTGVSQNPRHKITKRGQNVTFRCDPISEHNRLYWYRQTLGQGPEFLTYFQNEAQLEKSRLLSDRFSAERPKGSFSTLEIQRTEQGDSAMYLCASSYAADRNTIYFGEGSWLTVV.

The chain joins TRBV7-8 to TRBJ2-7; D remains unclear. Germline V gene data show CDR1 as SGHVS and CDR2 as FQNEAQ. The CDR3 is 16 amino acids. The germline V and J ends were trimmed by 1 base and 3 bases, with 16 bases remaining between them. For the CDR3, the DNA is TGTGCCAGCAGCTTAGGCTCTCCCGGGTCTCGCTACGAGCAGTACTTC. Its translation: CASSLGSPGSRYEQYF.

The genes are TRBV3-1 (or the pseudogene TRBV3-2) and TRBJ1-2; 7 bases line up with TRBD1. Per germline, CDR1 LGHDT and CDR2 YNNKEL (reference sequence). Trimming at V came to 0 bases and at J to 5 bases, leaving 3 bases not matched to a gene. The CDR3 extends over 14 amino acids. As DNA, the CDR3 is TGTGCCAGCAGCCAAGACGCAGGGGGGTATGGCTACACCTTC. Protein: CASSQDAGGYGYTF.

V gene TRBV6-5 combines with J gene TRBJ2-3, with a possible D match to TRBD2 (6 bases). The V gene's germline CDR1 is MNHEY and CDR2 SVGAGI. The CDR3 has 15 amino acids. Trimming stripped 0 bases from V and 1 base from J, with 8 bases between. This chain's CDR3 is CASSYSASGTDTQYF. In DNA, the CDR3 is TGTGCCAGCAGTTACTCCGCTAGCGGCACAGATACGCAGTATTTT.

The rearrangement uses TRBV24-1 and TRBJ1-5; perhaps TRBD1 as D (6 bases). The CDR3 sequence is 13 residues long. With 6 bases removed from V and 6 bases from J, the gap between germline ends came to 11 bases. The germline V gene encodes CDR1 KGHDR and CDR2 SFDVKD. This CDR3 is CATSSGGRQPQHF. Here the CDR3 DNA reads TGTGCCACCAGTTCGGGGGGCCGTCAGCCCCAGCATTTT.

This rearrangement joins TRBV2 to TRBJ1-5; 7 bases are shared with TRBD1. CDR3 length equals 13 residues. V shed 6 bases, J shed 7 bases, and the junction held 6 bases outside the gene matches. Looked up from germline, CDR1 is SNHLY and CDR2 is FYNNEI. In DNA form, the CDR3 reads TGTGCCAGCAGCCTATACAGGGGCCAGCCCCAGCATTTT. Translated: CASSLYRGQPQHF. The whole variable domain, remainder taken from reference TRBV2 and TRBJ1-5, is EPEVTQTPSHQVTQMGQEVILRCVPISNHLYFYWYRQILGQKVEFLVSFYNNEISEKSEIFDDQFSVERPDGSNFTLKIRSTKLEDSAMYFCASSLYRGQPQHFGDGTRLSIL.

The chain links TRBV3-1 (or the pseudogene TRBV3-2) to TRBJ2-7; TRBD2 agrees at 8 bases. Germline assignment: CDR1 LGHDT and CDR2 YNNKEL (reference sequence). The CDR3 has 15 amino acids. V lost 4 bases and J lost 2; bases outside the gene matches: 7. The CDR3 DNA reads TGTGCCAGCAGCCCTTCGGGGGGGCCGACCTACGAGCAGTACTTC. Translated: CASSPSGGPTYEQYF.

The CDR3 reads CASSSSREGAYGYTF. In DNA form, the CDR3 reads TGTGCCAGCTCTTCCTCTCGGGAGGGGGCCTATGGCTACACCTTC. The chain is built from TRBV18 and TRBJ1-2, with TRBD1 matching over 7 bases. The CDR3 runs 15 residues. V was clipped by 6 bases and J by 4 bases; unmatched bases: 11. The germline CDR1 and CDR2 sequences are KGHSH and LQKENI.

The rearrangement joins TRBV19 to TRBJ2-1; 8 bases are shared with TRBD2. The V gene's germline CDR1 is LNHDA and CDR2 SQIVND (reference sequence). V shed 5 bases, J shed 7 bases, and the junction held 7 bases outside the gene matches. The CDR3 is 14 amino acids. CDR3 residues: CASSPPAGENEQFF. DNA of the CDR3: TGTGCCAGTAGTCCCCCAGCGGGAGAAAATGAGCAGTTCTTC.

The J gene is TRBJ1-5, the V gene TRBV19, with D possibly TRBD1 on 5 matching bases. Germline-derived CDR1 and CDR2 are LNHDA and SQIVND (reference sequence). The CDR3 totals 10 residues. Trimming stripped 10 bases from V and 11 bases from J, with 12 bases between. CDR3: CATYQGTQHF. The CDR3 DNA reads as TGTGCCACCTATCAGGGTACCCAGCATTTT.